This T cell receptor (beta chain) came from a study of brain T cells in children with intractable seizures. Findings of the study overall: HCMV serostatus was not known, and viral specificity came from CDR3 similarity only. Pre-surgery blood may have been undersampled, hiding some clones.

Sequencing was limited to surgery cases with top T cell transcript signatures in brain tissue. Some clones are missing from TCRdb's copy, which holds only in-frame ones; the method was immunoSEQ multiplex PCR. The sample carries about 40,000 clones, around nine tenths recorded once. Regarding this clone: Its antigen is unknown.

This clonotype was sampled from a girl aged 2 to 10 with tuberous sclerosis and intractable seizures. Sequences were derived from peripheral blood, sampled at surgery.

CDR3: CASSLAGGQETQYF. In nucleotides, the CDR3 is TGTGCCAGCAGCTTAGCGGGGGGGCAAGAGACCCAGTACTTC. The genes are TRBV7-3 and TRBJ2-5; 9 bases line up with TRBD2. Germline CDR1 and CDR2: SGHTA and FQGTGA. Trimming removed 2 bases from V and 2 bases from J; junction bases left unmatched: 0. CDR3 size: 14 residues.